This TCR beta chain derives from a study of T cell responses to AZD1222 COVID-19 vaccine. Study results and limitations: Just 5 to 7 people given AZD1222 tested seropositive at baseline. CD4 TCRs associated with vaccination spanned spike, dominating at 160-218 and 743-854. Targets within unmutated variant regions were reportedly found for nearly half of spike-specific TCRs. Without day 14 samples, only post-peak T cell repertoires were studied.

The CDR3 has 14 amino acids. Trimming removed 0 bases from V and 10 bases from J; junction bases left unmatched: 3. In germline, CDR1 is MNHEY, CDR2 SMNVEV (reference sequence). Here immunoSEQ multiplex PCR was the method, and the copy in TCRdb shows in-frame clones only, minus some. Of 150,000 to 200,000 clones in the sample, approximately 90% were seen once. In its sample, this clone was seen a few times. Antigen specificity is unknown. The chain recombines TRBV27 with TRBJ2-1; 10 bases map to TRBD2. This TCR was recovered from an adult who received the AZD1222 COVID-19 vaccine. The sample was peripheral blood, taken 28 days after the second AZD1222 dose. The CDR3 protein is CASSLSAGGPEQFF. The CDR3 DNA sequence: TGTGCCAGCAGTTTATCAGCGGGAGGGCCAGAGCAGTTCTTC.